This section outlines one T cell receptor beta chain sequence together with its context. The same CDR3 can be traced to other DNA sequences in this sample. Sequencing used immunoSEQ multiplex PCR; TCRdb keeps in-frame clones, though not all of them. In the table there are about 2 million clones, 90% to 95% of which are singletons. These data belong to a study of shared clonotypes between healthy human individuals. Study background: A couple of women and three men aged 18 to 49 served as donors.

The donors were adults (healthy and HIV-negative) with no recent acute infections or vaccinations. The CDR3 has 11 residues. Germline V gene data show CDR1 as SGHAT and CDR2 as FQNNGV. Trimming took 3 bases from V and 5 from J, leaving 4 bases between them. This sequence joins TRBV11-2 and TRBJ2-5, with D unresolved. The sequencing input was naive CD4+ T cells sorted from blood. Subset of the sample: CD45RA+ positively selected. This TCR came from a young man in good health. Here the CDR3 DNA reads TGTGCCAGCAGCTTGGGTGAGACCCAGTACTTC. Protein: CASSLGETQYF.